What follows describes a single T cell receptor beta chain. Autoimmune disease history or systemic immunosuppression disqualified patients. These data come from a study of OX40 agonist ivuxolimab in advanced cancers. About the research overall: One hepatocellular carcinoma and a couple of cutaneous melanoma patients partially responded.

The data were produced by immunoSEQ multiplex PCR, yet TCRdb's version contains in-frame clones alone and is incomplete. The sample carries fewer than 80,000 clones, 77% recorded once. This sequence was found in an adult with an advanced solid tumor such as melanoma, head and neck, liver or kidney cancer. The sample consisted of CD4+ or CD8+ T cells sorted from blood, taken in a trial of the OX40 agonist ivuxolimab.

Here the CDR3 reads CASRPTGRKNQPQHF. CDR3 DNA sequence: TGTGCCAGTAGGCCGACAGGGCGGAAGAATCAGCCCCAGCATTTT. V is TRBV19 and J is TRBJ1-5, with 7 nucleotides matching TRBD1. V lost 6 bases, J lost 4 bases, and 9 bases stayed unmatched. Germline CDR1 reads LNHDA; CDR2 reads SQIVND (reference sequence). The CDR3 covers 15 residues.